This TCR beta chain was captured by sequencing in a study of CD8+CD57+ T cells in acquired aplastic anemia (dated by TCRdb to the late 2010s). Turning to the overall study: A mean of approximately 3 ug of DNA, ranging from roughly 0.19 to 27.4 ug, was extracted from sorted CD4+ and CD8+ cells. A CD8+CD57+ expansion meant a frequency higher than the mean frequency seen in healthy subjects.

For this clonotype: The antigen it binds to is not known. This may arise from a read error, as a much more abundant clone is one base away.

Compared with germline, V lacks 1 base and J lacks 6 bases; bases without a gene match: 6. CDR1 and CDR2, looked up from the germline V gene, are KGHDR and SFDVKD. The CDR3 contains 16 residues, cysteine and phenylalanine counted. The entry retains the CDR3 DNA only, 48 bases that are in frame from base 1. TCR beta VDJ combination and CDR3 sequence profiling used genomic DNA as the template. TCR repertoire sequencing was run on an Illumina HiSeq 2000. The authors' analysis ran thus. TRBV/TRBJ rearrangement plots, CDR3 size and DJ length profiles, and Simpson's diversity index were used to evaluate the repertoires. The immunodominant clone was defined as the most abundant DNA sequence in deep sequencing data. CDR3 amino acid sequences were checked for sharing across subjects and were also compared against the VDJdb database and published repertoires. TCRdb's own reprocessing of the public reads used fastp at Q25 and MiXCR and kept productive beta chains. Every distinct CDR3 protein forms one entry, paired with its most common genes and DNA. TCRdb, not the authors, supplied the V and J calls. The sample table contains around 200,000 distinct CDR3 sequences; only one count was recorded for less than 50% of them. Roughly 2% of the sample belongs to the ten largest clones.

Patients chosen for sequencing had shown expansion of CD8+CD57+ cells by flow cytometry. All patients had severe acquired aplastic anemia diagnosed by International Study of Aplastic Anemia and Agranulocytosis and Camitta criteria. Patients had received no therapy at the time of blood sampling. TCR repertoires of sorted CD4+ and CD8+ blood T cells from severe aplastic anemia patients and healthy subjects were deep-sequenced in the study. In the USA, patient enrollment took place under clinicaltrials.gov protocols 00001620, 01623167, 00001397, 00071045, 00081523 and 00961064. Ficoll-Paque density gradient centrifugation was used to isolate peripheral blood mononuclear cells. CD4+ and CD8+ T cells were sorted by FACS or magnetic beads before DNA extraction. Here is what the overall study found, with its caveats: Although 25 to 30 CD8+ CDR3 sequences were shared by patients and controls, these sequences appeared highly expressed in patients and within the immunodominant clones of patients. Patients and healthy controls showed no significant difference in CD8+ Simpson's diversity (P=0.060).

This sequence originates from a human donor with aplastic anemia. The material sequenced was sorted CD4+, CD8+, or CD8+CD57+ T cells (not recorded which) from PBMCs. In this chain, TRBV24-1 is recombined with TRBJ2-1; 9 nucleotides in the junction match TRBD2. The CDR3: CATSDFISGRTNEQFF. At the DNA level, the sequence is TGTGCCACCAGTGATTTCATTAGCGGGAGAACCAATGAGCAGTTCTTC.